Listed below are T cell receptor beta chains from one sample, sequenced in a study of cytomegalovirus exposure and HLA in healthy donors. Using immunoSEQ multiplex PCR, the repertoire was profiled, and TCRdb retains in-frame clones only, with some absent. The sample has around 160,000 clones, 68% seen once. Source material: PBMCs. These receptors were taken from a man in his fifties or sixties in good health and CMV-seronegative. Both conserved end residues are part of each CDR3. The D gene is left open where the match is weak.

v_gene: TRBV4-1; d_gene: TRBD1; CDR3aa: CASSPGTALNYYYEQYF
v_gene: TRBV7-9; d_gene: TRBD2; CDR3aa: CASSLGLGLAGKETQYF
v_gene: TRBV12-5; d_gene: NA; CDR3aa: CASGLAGSTEAFF
v_gene: TRBV7-7; d_gene: TRBD1; CDR3aa: CASSRAGQGSEQYF
v_gene: TRBV6-6; d_gene: TRBD2; CDR3aa: CASRTGLVVETQYF
v_gene: TRBV27; d_gene: TRBD1; CDR3aa: CASSSPGQGPETQYF
v_gene: TRBV7-2; d_gene: TRBD1; CDR3aa: CASSYTPGTGGGTQYF
v_gene: TRBV18; d_gene: NA; CDR3aa: CASSPDRGNQPQHF
v_gene: TRBV7-6; d_gene: NA; CDR3aa: CASSPLPAAGSEAFF
v_gene: TRBV5-1; d_gene: TRBD1; CDR3aa: CASSPSLGDRGREQYF
v_gene: TRBV5-1; d_gene: NA; CDR3aa: CASSLQRVTGELFF
v_gene: TRBV18; d_gene: TRBD1; CDR3aa: CASSGTGGGYTF
v_gene: TRBV6-6; d_gene: TRBD1; CDR3aa: CASSQTGGTNEKLFF
v_gene: TRBV28; d_gene: NA; CDR3aa: CASSRSWRAGATQYF
v_gene: TRBV2; d_gene: NA; CDR3aa: CASSSQYLPGNTIYF
v_gene: TRBV5-1; d_gene: NA; CDR3aa: CASRLGSGGRLETDTQYF
v_gene: TRBV7-9; d_gene: TRBD2; CDR3aa: CASSGGLAGADTQYF
v_gene: TRBV5-6; d_gene: NA; CDR3aa: CASSLSTAQYSPLHF
v_gene: TRBV6-5; d_gene: NA; CDR3aa: CASSYSTRPSYEQYF
v_gene: TRBV27; d_gene: TRBD1; CDR3aa: CASSPWTGRDTEAFF
v_gene: TRBV29-1; d_gene: NA; CDR3aa: CSGLGAATNEKLFF
v_gene: TRBV7-2; d_gene: NA; CDR3aa: CASSSRTGEGYGYTF
v_gene: TRBV6-5; d_gene: NA; CDR3aa: CASSYPNTDTQYF
v_gene: TRBV2; d_gene: TRBD1; CDR3aa: CASSRQGYKDTQYF
v_gene: TRBV6-5; d_gene: NA; CDR3aa: CASSFDLGGLKGGYTF
v_gene: TRBV25-1; d_gene: NA; CDR3aa: CASSESQSWNYGYTF
v_gene: TRBV4-1; d_gene: NA; CDR3aa: CASSSKERADTQYF
v_gene: TRBV6-5; d_gene: NA; CDR3aa: CASSQQGRQTQYF
v_gene: TRBV27; d_gene: TRBD1; CDR3aa: CASSLGQGVIDTQYF
v_gene: TRBV10-2; d_gene: TRBD2; CDR3aa: CASSEPGLAGGPGGELFF
v_gene: TRBV28; d_gene: NA; CDR3aa: CASRGRGNQPQHF
v_gene: TRBV6-1; d_gene: TRBD2; CDR3aa: CASSEAPAGGRETQYF
v_gene: TRBV7-2; d_gene: NA; CDR3aa: CASSLAVAARTDTQYF
v_gene: TRBV5-4; d_gene: NA; CDR3aa: CASSSRDNSGNTIYF
v_gene: TRBV7-9; d_gene: TRBD1; CDR3aa: CASSLTGANTEAFF
v_gene: TRBV14; d_gene: NA; CDR3aa: CASSLGQGTEAFF
v_gene: TRBV11-3; d_gene: NA; CDR3aa: CASSFSTGYYEQYF
v_gene: TRBV18; d_gene: NA; CDR3aa: CASSDRENTEAFF
v_gene: TRBV2; d_gene: TRBD1; CDR3aa: CASKGAGNQPQHF
v_gene: TRBV5-6; d_gene: NA; CDR3aa: CASSLGRLFSPGNYEQYF
v_gene: TRBV7-2; d_gene: TRBD1; CDR3aa: CASSSQGARDNEQFF
v_gene: TRBV6-4; d_gene: NA; CDR3aa: CASSGGDNSPLHF
v_gene: TRBV6-6; d_gene: TRBD1; CDR3aa: CASSRTGDNYGYTF
v_gene: TRBV4-2; d_gene: TRBD1; CDR3aa: CASSHMTGYYGYTF
v_gene: TRBV29-1; d_gene: NA; CDR3aa: CSVSRQIFNYGYTF
v_gene: TRBV5-1; d_gene: NA; CDR3aa: CANPDRPIYEQYF